The next 27 T cell receptor beta chains were all read from a single sample in a study of shared T cell receptors in the human thymus. Here immunoSEQ multiplex PCR was the method, and the copy in TCRdb shows in-frame clones only, minus some. The data show 500,000 to 850,000 clones, with around 87% seen just once and roughly 0.0094% held by the top ten. The same sample was also studied in work on human thymus T cells.

Sequenced material: thymocytes. All receptors come from a boy in the first two years of life with a congenital heart defect.

The J gene is TRBJ2-3, the V gene TRBV9, with D uncertain. Germline CDR1 is SGDLS and CDR2 is YYNGEE. Trimming cost V 1 base and J 4 bases, with 10 bases left between them. CDR3 size: 14 residues. The CDR3 reads CASSVSSNADTQYF. The CDR3 DNA reads as TGTGCCAGCAGCGTATCTAGTAACGCAGATACGCAGTATTTT.

The chain combines TRBV2 with TRBJ2-1; D is ambiguous. V was clipped by 7 bases and J by 0 bases, with 16 bases between them. CDR1 is SNHLY, CDR2 FYNNEI, per germline. The CDR3 sequence is 16 residues long. For the CDR3, the DNA is TGTGCCAGCACTTCTTTACGGGTCCGCTCCTACAATGAGCAGTTCTTC. Translated, it gives CASTSLRVRSYNEQFF.

This chain uses TRBV6-1 with TRBJ2-7; 9 nucleotides line up with TRBD1. V shed 0 bases, J shed 6 bases, and the junction held 18 bases outside the gene matches. The CDR3 has 19 amino acids. Germline CDR1 reads MNHNS; CDR2 reads SASEGT. The CDR3 loop is CASSEAAGQGRGRGGEQYF. Here the CDR3 DNA reads TGTGCCAGCAGTGAAGCGGCGGGACAGGGTAGGGGCCGTGGGGGCGAGCAGTACTTC.

This chain connects TRBV9 to TRBJ1-3; D call uncertain. The CDR3 totals 14 residues. Looked up from germline, CDR1 is SGDLS and CDR2 is YYNGEE. The germline V and J ends were trimmed by 6 bases and 0 bases, with 10 bases remaining between them. CDR3 region: CASTDSSSGNTIYF. CDR3 sequence (DNA): TGTGCCAGCACCGACTCGAGCTCTGGAAACACCATATATTTT.

This chain joins TRBV5-8 and TRBJ2-7; perhaps TRBD1 as D (5 bases). This CDR3 region has 16 residues. Per germline, CDR1 SGHTS and CDR2 YDEGEE. V dropped 4 bases and J dropped 0 bases, with 17 bases sitting between them. In DNA, the CDR3 is TGTGCCAGCAGCCCCGAAGGGGTGCCTACCTCCTACGAGCAGTACTTC. The encoded protein is CASSPEGVPTSYEQYF. Complete variable domain (other parts from reference TRBV5-8 and TRBJ2-7): EAGVTQSPTHLIKTRGQQATLRCSPISGHTSVYWYQQALGLGLQFLLWYDEGEERNRGNFPPRFSGRQFPNYSSELNVNALELEDSALYLCASSPEGVPTSYEQYFGPGTRLTVT.

The V and J genes are TRBV9 and TRBJ1-2; D is perhaps TRBD1 (5 bases). V gave up 4 bases and J gave up 1 base, with 23 bases separating them. Germline loops: CDR1 SGDLS, CDR2 YYNGEE. The CDR3 length is 18 residues. CDR3 DNA sequence: TGTGCCAGCAGCCCCCTCCCGACAGATATACCTTATAACTATGGCTACACCTTC. Protein: CASSPLPTDIPYNYGYTF.

Points on this clone: The junction departs from the called germline gene at one end, perhaps through a read error. The chain uses TRBV19 and TRBJ1-2; no clear D. The germline V gene has CDR1 LNHDA and CDR2 SQIVND (reference sequence). CDR3 length equals 15 residues. CDR3 coding DNA: TGTGCCAGTAGTATAGGCGGGCTTACTAAATATGGCTACACCTTC. Its translation is CASSIGGLTKYGYTF. Full variable domain (outside the CDR3, taken from reference TRBV19 and TRBJ1-2): DGGITQSPKYLFRKEGQNVTLSCEQNLNHDAMYWYRQDPGQGLRLIYYSQIVNDFQKGDIAEGYSVSREKKESFPLTVTSAQKNPTAFYLCASSIGGLTKYGYTFGSGTRLTVV.

V is TRBV25-1 and J is TRBJ2-5; the match to TRBD2 covers 14 bases. V gave up 6 bases and J gave up 3 bases; unmatched junction bases: 3. Germline CDR1 reads MGHDK; CDR2 reads SYGVNS. The CDR3 length is 15 residues. The CDR3 nucleotides read TGTGCCAGCAGACTGGGACTAGCGGGGGAAGAGACCCAGTACTTC. This sequence encodes CASRLGLAGEETQYF.

The genes are TRBV6-4 and TRBJ2-1, with D maybe TRBD2 (6 bases). V lost 6 bases to trimming and J lost 5 bases, with 8 bases between them. The CDR3 loop spans 12 amino acids. CDR1 is MRHNA and CDR2 is SNTAGT in the germline V gene. The CDR3: CASRGGNNEQFF. DNA for the CDR3: TGTGCCAGCAGGGGAGGAAACAATGAGCAGTTCTTC.

The chain uses TRBV28 and TRBJ1-1; D gene ambiguous. The V end lost 3 bases, the J end lost 0 bases, and 8 bases lay between the germline ends. Germline V lookup: CDR1 MDHEN, CDR2 SYDVKM. The CDR3 is 14 residues long. The CDR3 protein is CASSFRELNTEAFF. The DNA for the CDR3 is TGTGCCAGCAGTTTCCGAGAATTGAACACTGAAGCTTTCTTT.

CDR3 residues: CASSLAGLGGNTIYF. For the CDR3, the DNA is TGTGCCAGCAGTTTAGCGGGCTTAGGAGGAAACACCATATATTTT. The V gene is TRBV28, the J gene TRBJ1-3; D ambiguous. Germline CDR1 is MDHEN and CDR2 is SYDVKM. Trimming shortened V by 2 bases and J by 4 bases, and 12 bases separated the two germline ends. CDR3 length: 15 amino acids.

V is TRBV4-3 and J is TRBJ1-3, with a weak D call TRBD1 (6 bases). The germline V gene encodes CDR1 LGHNA and CDR2 YSLEER. The CDR3 is made up of 21 amino acids. Trimming shortened V by 3 bases and J by 0 bases, and 27 bases separated the two germline ends. The CDR3 nucleotides read TGCGCCAGCAGCCAGTTACCTAATCGGGACACCAAGACTTACTCTGGAAACACCATATATTTT. Residues: CASSQLPNRDTKTYSGNTIYF.

The chain combines TRBV7-2 with TRBJ2-7, with 7 bases lining up with TRBD1. V dropped 5 bases and J dropped 3; count of bases not matched to a gene: 7. Germline V lookup: CDR1 SGHTA, CDR2 FQGNSA. This CDR3 is 14 amino acids long. Here the CDR3 DNA reads TGTGCCAGCAGCGCACCCGGGACAGTCTACGAGCAGTACTTC. Translated: CASSAPGTVYEQYF.

V usage is TRBV14 and J usage is TRBJ1-4; D is uncertain. CDR1 SGHDN and CDR2 FVKESK come from the germline V gene. The CDR3 spans 15 residues. V was cut by 0 bases and J by 4 bases, with 9 bases left in between. The CDR3 region is CASSQDDGYNEKLFF. CDR3 DNA sequence: TGTGCCAGCAGCCAAGATGACGGGTATAATGAAAAACTGTTTTTT.

This chain connects TRBV10-3 to TRBJ2-5; 7 nucleotides agree with TRBD1. This CDR3 comprises 17 residues. Looked up from germline, CDR1 is ENHRY and CDR2 is SYGVKD. Trimming cost V 0 bases and J 2 bases; bases outside gene matches: 9. The DNA for the CDR3 is TGTGCCATCAGTGAGTCGTTAGTGGGACAGTTACAAGAGACCCAGTACTTC. Residues: CAISESLVGQLQETQYF.

This CDR3 is CASSIGDRQAGITDTQYF. The CDR3 DNA follows: TGTGCCAGTAGTATAGGGGACCGGCAAGCGGGGATCACAGATACGCAGTATTTT. This chain connects TRBV19 to TRBJ2-3, with 7 bases that match TRBD2. The CDR3 covers 18 residues. Germline V gives CDR1 LNHDA, CDR2 SQIVND (reference sequence). After removal of 1 base from V and 2 bases from J, the junction contained 12 bases not matched to a gene.

This clone has only a few counts. The rearrangement uses TRBV30 and TRBJ2-7; 7 bases agree with TRBD1. CDR3 length: 13 residues. CDR1 and CDR2 from the germline V gene are GTSNPN and SVGIG (reference sequence). J lost 4 bases, V lost 4 bases, and 7 bases had no gene match. DNA of the CDR3: TGTGCCTGGACCGGACAGGTTGAATACGAGCAGTACTTC. Amino acids: CAWTGQVEYEQYF. The variable domain in full, completed from reference TRBV30 and TRBJ2-7, reads SQTIHQWPATLVQPVGSPLSLECTVEGTSNPNLYWYRQAAGRGLQLLFYSVGIGQISSEVPQNLSASRPQDRQFILSSKKLLLSDSGFYLCAWTGQVEYEQYFGPGTRLTVT.

The chain joins TRBV5-1 to TRBJ1-1; 7 positions match TRBD1. There are 15 residues in the CDR3. V was pared by 4 bases and J by 5 bases, with 11 bases of the junction left unmatched. Looked up from germline, CDR1 is SGHRS and CDR2 is YFSETQ. The CDR3 sequence: CASSGDRGRETEAFF. In nucleotides, the CDR3 is TGCGCCAGCAGCGGTGATAGGGGGCGCGAGACTGAAGCTTTCTTT.

The chain couples TRBV28 to TRBJ2-1; D is perhaps TRBD2 (6 bases). Trimming shortened V by 5 bases and J by 0 bases, and 17 bases separated the two germline ends. The CDR3 covers 17 residues. Per the germline V gene, CDR1 is MDHEN and CDR2 is SYDVKM. As DNA, the CDR3 is TGTGCCAGCAGTCCTGCTGGGGGGAGAGTCTCCTACAATGAGCAGTTCTTC. Encoded protein: CASSPAGGRVSYNEQFF. Based on the CDR3 plus reference TRBV28 and TRBJ2-1, the full variable domain is DVKVTQSSRYLVKRTGEKVFLECVQDMDHENMFWYRQDPGLGLRLIYFSYDVKMKEKGDIPEGYSVSREKKERFSLILESASTNQTSMYLCASSPAGGRVSYNEQFFGPGTRLTVL.

CDR3 in DNA: TGTGCCAGCAGAAACAGCGGGGAGACCTCCTACAATGAGCAGTTCTTC. It is translated as CASRNSGETSYNEQFF. The chain employs TRBV28 and TRBJ2-1; 7 bases line up with TRBD2. The CDR3 has 16 amino acids. After removal of 6 bases from V and 0 bases from J, the junction contained 8 bases not matched to a gene. CDR1 MDHEN and CDR2 SYDVKM come from the germline V gene.

The chain joins TRBV4-3 to TRBJ2-7; 7 nucleotides agree with TRBD2. The V segment lost 3 bases and the J segment 5 bases; nucleotides outside the gene matches: 13. Germline CDR1 LGHNA, CDR2 YSLEER. The CDR3 length is 16 residues. In DNA form, the CDR3 reads TGCGCCAGCAGCCAGGGAACTAGCGACCCTCTGAACGAGCAGTACTTC. This sequence encodes CASSQGTSDPLNEQYF.

V and J are TRBV13 and TRBJ2-3; D is perhaps TRBD2 (7 bases). CDR1 PRHDT and CDR2 FYEKMQ come from the germline V gene (reference sequence). The CDR3 contains 16 residues. V was shortened by 1 base and J by 12 bases, with 23 bases between the two germline ends. CDR3 loop: CASSLVRGGKASFQYF. The CDR3 nucleotides are TGTGCCAGCAGCTTAGTTAGGGGGGGCAAGGCAAGTTTTCAGTATTTT.

This clone was recorded only once. This sample also contains other DNA sequences that code for the same CDR3. The chain employs TRBV7-3 and TRBJ2-1; 12 bases line up with TRBD2. CDR1 is SGHTA and CDR2 is FQGTGA in the germline V gene. The CDR3 sequence is 15 residues long. V lost 5 bases to trimming and J lost 3 bases; unmatched junction nucleotides: 2. CDR3 bases: TGTGCCAGCAGCCTGGGACTAGCGGGCTACAATGAGCAGTTCTTC. Its translation is CASSLGLAGYNEQFF.

This sequence joins TRBV15 and TRBJ1-5; 11 bases agree with TRBD1. The CDR3 contains 19 residues. CDR1 is LNHNV, CDR2 YYDKDF, per germline (reference sequence). Unmatched junction bases numbered 11, after V lost 4 bases and J lost 0 bases. CDR3 bases: TGTGCCACCAGCACCTCTCCGGGACAGGGGGGTAATAGCAATCAGCCCCAGCATTTT. It specifies CATSTSPGQGGNSNQPQHF. The full variable domain, with the rest looked up from reference TRBV15 and TRBJ1-5, is DAMVIQNPRYQVTQFGKPVTLSCSQTLNHNVMYWYQQKSSQAPKLLFHYYDKDFNNEADTPDNFQSRRPNTSFCFLDIRSPGLGDTAMYLCATSTSPGQGGNSNQPQHFGDGTRLSIL.

This sequence joins TRBV4-3 and TRBJ2-7; the match to TRBD2 covers 10 bases. The CDR3 extends over 17 amino acids. Germline V lookup: CDR1 LGHNA, CDR2 YSLEER. V gave up 0 bases and J gave up 3 bases; unmatched junction bases: 8. DNA for the CDR3: TGCGCCAGCAGCCAAGATCAGAGCCTAGCGGGAGACTACGAGCAGTACTTC. It encodes CASSQDQSLAGDYEQYF.

This clone was counted once. The V call is TRBV25-1, the J call TRBJ1-2; D remains ambiguous. Trimming shortened V by 4 bases and J by 7 bases, and 16 bases separated the two germline ends. CDR1 MGHDK and CDR2 SYGVNS come from the germline V gene. This CDR3 is built from 14 residues. The CDR3 here is CASSATAHSPGYTF. Written as DNA, the CDR3 is TGTGCCAGCAGTGCTACCGCCCACTCTCCTGGCTACACCTTC.

This rearrangement joins TRBV4-1 to TRBJ2-5; the match to TRBD2 covers 14 bases. CDR3 length: 15 amino acids. The V and J ends lost 4 bases and 3 bases, in that order; junction bases with no gene match: 1. Per germline, CDR1 MGHRA and CDR2 YSYEKL. For the CDR3, the DNA is TGCGCCAGCAGCCTGACTAGCGGGAGGGAAGAGACCCAGTACTTC. This translates into CASSLTSGREETQYF.